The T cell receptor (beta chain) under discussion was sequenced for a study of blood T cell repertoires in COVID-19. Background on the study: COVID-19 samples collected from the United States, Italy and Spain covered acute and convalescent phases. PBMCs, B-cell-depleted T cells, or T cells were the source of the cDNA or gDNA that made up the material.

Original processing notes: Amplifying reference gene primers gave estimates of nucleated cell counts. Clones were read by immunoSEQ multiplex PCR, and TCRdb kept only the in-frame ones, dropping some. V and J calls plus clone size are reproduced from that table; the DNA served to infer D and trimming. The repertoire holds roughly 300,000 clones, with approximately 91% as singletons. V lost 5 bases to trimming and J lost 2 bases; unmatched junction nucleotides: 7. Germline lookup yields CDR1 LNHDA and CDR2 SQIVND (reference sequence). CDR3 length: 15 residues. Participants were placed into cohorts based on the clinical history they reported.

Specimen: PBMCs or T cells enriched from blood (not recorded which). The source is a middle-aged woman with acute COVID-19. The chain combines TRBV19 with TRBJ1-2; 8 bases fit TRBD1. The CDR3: CASSPDRGGNYGYTF. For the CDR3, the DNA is TGTGCCAGTAGTCCCGACAGGGGTGGCAACTATGGCTACACCTTC.